This TCR beta chain was obtained from a study of OX40 agonist ivuxolimab in advanced cancers. J was trimmed by 3 bases and V by 4 bases; bases with no gene match: 7. CDR1 is ENHRY, CDR2 SYGVKD, per germline. This CDR3 has 15 amino acids. The method was immunoSEQ multiplex PCR; TCRdb's version includes in-frame clones alone and lacks a portion of them. The repertoire holds 72,000 or so clones, with roughly 84% as singletons. This clonotype originated in an adult with an advanced solid tumor such as melanoma, head and neck, liver or kidney cancer. The V and J genes are TRBV10-3 and TRBJ2-5, with 8 bases lining up with TRBD2. The sample in question was CD4+ or CD8+ T cells sorted from blood, obtained in a trial of the OX40 agonist ivuxolimab. The CDR3 loop reads CAISAGGAGEETQYF. The DNA of the CDR3 is TGTGCCATCAGTGCCGGGGGGGCAGGGGAAGAGACCCAGTACTTC.